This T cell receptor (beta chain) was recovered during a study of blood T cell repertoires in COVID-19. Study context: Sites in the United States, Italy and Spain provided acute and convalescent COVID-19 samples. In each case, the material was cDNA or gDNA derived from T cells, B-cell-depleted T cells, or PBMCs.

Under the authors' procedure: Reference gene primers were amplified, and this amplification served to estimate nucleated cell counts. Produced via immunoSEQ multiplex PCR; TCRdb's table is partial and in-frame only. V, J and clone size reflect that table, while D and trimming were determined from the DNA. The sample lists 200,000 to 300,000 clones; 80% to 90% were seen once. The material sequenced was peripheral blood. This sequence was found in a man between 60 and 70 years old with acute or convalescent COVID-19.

CDR3 nucleotides: TGTGCCAGCAGCCGTTGGTTGACAGGACCCAATGAGCAGTTCTTC. This gives the protein CASSRWLTGPNEQFF. V usage is TRBV7-9 and J usage is TRBJ2-1; possible D gene TRBD1, 6 bases. V lost 5 bases and J lost 6, with 17 bases in between. This CDR3 is 15 amino acids long. The germline V gene encodes CDR1 SEHNR and CDR2 FQNEAQ (reference sequence).